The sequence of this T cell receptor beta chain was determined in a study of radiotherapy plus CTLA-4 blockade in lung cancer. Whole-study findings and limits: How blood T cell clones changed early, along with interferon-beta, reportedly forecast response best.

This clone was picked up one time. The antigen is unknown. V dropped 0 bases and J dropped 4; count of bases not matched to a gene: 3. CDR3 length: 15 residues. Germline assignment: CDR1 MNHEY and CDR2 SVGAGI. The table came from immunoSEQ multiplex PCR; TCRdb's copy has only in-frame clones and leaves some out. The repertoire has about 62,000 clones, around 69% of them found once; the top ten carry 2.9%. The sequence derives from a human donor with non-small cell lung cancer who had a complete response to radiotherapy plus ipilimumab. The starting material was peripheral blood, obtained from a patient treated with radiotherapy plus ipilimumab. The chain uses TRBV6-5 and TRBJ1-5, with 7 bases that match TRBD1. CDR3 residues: CASSYSNRGNQPQHF. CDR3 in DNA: TGTGCCAGCAGTTACTCGAACAGGGGAAATCAGCCCCAGCATTTT.